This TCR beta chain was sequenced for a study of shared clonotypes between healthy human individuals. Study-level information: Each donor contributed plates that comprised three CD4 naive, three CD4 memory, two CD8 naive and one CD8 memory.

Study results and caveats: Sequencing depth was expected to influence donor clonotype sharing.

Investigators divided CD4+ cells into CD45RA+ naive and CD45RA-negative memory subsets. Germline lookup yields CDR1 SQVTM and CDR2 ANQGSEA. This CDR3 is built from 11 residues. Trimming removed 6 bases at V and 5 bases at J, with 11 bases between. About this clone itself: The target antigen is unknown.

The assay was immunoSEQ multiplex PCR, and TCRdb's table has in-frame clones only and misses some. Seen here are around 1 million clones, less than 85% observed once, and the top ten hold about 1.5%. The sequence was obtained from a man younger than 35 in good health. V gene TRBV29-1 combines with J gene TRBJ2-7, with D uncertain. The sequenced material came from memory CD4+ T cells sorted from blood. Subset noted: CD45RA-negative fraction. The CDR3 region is CSVGRNHEQYF. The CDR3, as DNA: TGCAGCGTCGGTAGGAACCACGAGCAGTACTTC.